One and the same sample provided the 28 T cell receptor beta chains below, sequenced in a study of shared clonotypes between healthy human individuals. Clones were sequenced by immunoSEQ multiplex PCR, and TCRdb holds only the in-frame ones, with some missing. The data hold fewer than 1 million clones, with around 96% observed a single time. Terminally differentiated effector memory CD45RA+ cells were left out of the naive CD8 fraction, which was CD45RO-negative and positively selected for CCR7. The sequencing sample was made of naive CD8+ T cells sorted from blood. The receptors were gathered from a man aged 25 to 40 in good health.

V gene TRBV4-3 combines with J gene TRBJ2-7; the D is unclear. CDR3 length equals 13 residues. CDR1 and CDR2 from the germline V gene are LGHNA and YSLEER. V shed 5 bases and J shed 8 bases, with 16 bases lying between them. In DNA form, the CDR3 reads TGCGCCAGCAGCGAAGGATCCCTCATGCAGCAGTACTTC. It specifies CASSEGSLMQQYF.

The J gene is TRBJ2-7, the V gene TRBV4-1; D is perhaps TRBD1 (5 bases). V was pared by 0 bases and J by 4 bases, with 13 bases between. The CDR3 contains 15 residues. The V gene's germline CDR1 is MGHRA and CDR2 YSYEKL. CDR3 loop: CASSQEPDRAYEQYF. The DNA of the CDR3 is TGCGCCAGCAGCCAAGAACCCGACAGAGCATACGAGCAGTACTTC.

This clone was detected only once. The chain recombines TRBV10-2 with TRBJ2-1; TRBD1 aligns across 10 bases. CDR1 and CDR2 (germline): WSHSY, SAAADI. J was trimmed by 5 bases and V by 6 bases; bases with no gene match: 10. This CDR3 has 16 residues. CDR3 region: CASRSGTGVINNEQFF. The CDR3 nucleotides are TGCGCCAGCAGATCCGGGACAGGGGTGATAAACAATGAGCAGTTCTTC.

J is TRBJ2-2 and V is TRBV7-9; D unresolved. CDR1 SEHNR and CDR2 FQNEAQ come from the germline V gene (reference sequence). This CDR3 is built from 14 residues. V was cut by 0 bases and J by 2 bases, with 4 bases left in between. CDR3 region: CASSLATNTGELFF. CDR3 nucleotide sequence: TGTGCCAGCAGCTTAGCTACCAACACCGGGGAGCTGTTTTTT.

This chain uses TRBV9 with TRBJ2-3; tentatively, D is TRBD1 (5 bases). Germline V CDR1 and CDR2: SGDLS, YYNGEE. The germline V and J ends were trimmed by 4 bases and 6 bases, with 15 bases remaining between them. The CDR3 has 14 residues. The DNA for the CDR3 is TGTGCCAGCAGCACAGGCGTTTACCAGGATACGCAGTATTTT. Its translation is CASSTGVYQDTQYF.

The chain has TRBV10-1 and TRBJ2-1; 9 bases line up with TRBD2. CDR1 and CDR2 from the germline V gene are WNHNN and SYGVQD (reference sequence). V trimming: 5 bases; J trimming: 12 bases; junction bases outside the gene matches: 5. The CDR3 length is 12 residues. As DNA, the CDR3 is TGCGCCAGCAGTTCGGGAGCGGGGGGGCAGTTCTTC. Protein sequence: CASSSGAGGQFF.

J is TRBJ2-1 and V is TRBV9; D is tentatively TRBD1 or TRBD2 (5 bases each). Trimming removed 3 bases at V and 2 bases at J, with 9 bases between. CDR1 and CDR2 from the germline V gene are SGDLS and YYNGEE. This CDR3 region has 14 residues. The CDR3 DNA is TGTGCCAGCAGCGCGGGGCTGCCCTACAATGAGCAGTTCTTC. Translated, it gives CASSAGLPYNEQFF. Full variable domain (missing parts from reference TRBV9 and TRBJ2-1): DSGVTQTPKHLITATGQRVTLRCSPRSGDLSVYWYQQSLDQGLQFLIQYYNGEERAKGNILERFSAQQFPDLHSELNLSSLELGDSALYFCASSAGLPYNEQFFGPGTRLTVL.

J is TRBJ2-2 and V is TRBV5-4; maybe TRBD2 (6 bases). This CDR3 spans 14 amino acids. V lost 4 bases and J lost 3, with 10 bases in between. CDR1 and CDR2 from the germline V gene are SGHNT and YYREEE (reference sequence). The CDR3 DNA is TGTGCCAGCAGCCGACTAGATGACACCGGGGAGCTGTTTTTT. This translates into CASSRLDDTGELFF. The entire variable domain, with the rest obtained from reference TRBV5-4 and TRBJ2-2, is as follows: ETGVTQSPTHLIKTRGQQVTLRCSSQSGHNTVSWYQQALGQGPQFIFQYYREEENGRGNFPPRFSGLQFPNYSSELNVNALELDDSALYLCASSRLDDTGELFFGEGSRLTVL.

This clone was recorded once. The chain carries TRBV12-5 and TRBJ2-7; 9 bases align to TRBD2. Germline CDR1 reads LGHNT; CDR2 reads FRNRAP. This CDR3 comprises 17 residues. V lost 7 bases to trimming and J lost 1 base; unmatched junction nucleotides: 14. CDR3 loop: CASEEGSVREGSYEQYF. The CDR3 nucleotides read TGTGCTAGTGAAGAGGGGAGTGTGCGGGAGGGTTCCTACGAGCAGTACTTC.

The chain couples TRBV18 to TRBJ2-1; TRBD1 matches at 7 bases. The junction had 3 bases not matched to a gene; V was cut back by 5 bases and J by 8 bases. This CDR3 region has 12 residues. From germline, CDR1 is KGHSH and CDR2 LQKENI. CDR3 sequence (DNA): TGTGCCAGCTCAGGGACAGCCGATGAGCAGTTCTTC. It encodes CASSGTADEQFF.

The rearrangement uses TRBV29-1 and TRBJ1-4; no reliable D call. V shed 7 bases and J shed 0 bases, with 9 bases lying between them. This CDR3 has 13 amino acids. The germline CDR1 and CDR2 sequences are SQVTM and ANQGSEA. CDR3 sequence reads: CSAQSATNEKLFF. CDR3 sequence (DNA): TGCAGCGCCCAGAGCGCAACTAATGAAAAACTGTTTTTT.

V gene TRBV7-3 combines with J gene TRBJ2-1, with 7 bases identical to TRBD2. The V segment lost 2 bases and the J segment 10 bases; nucleotides outside the gene matches: 11. The germline V gene has CDR1 SGHTA and CDR2 FQGTGA. CDR3 length: 15 residues. The CDR3 here is CASSLYPSGRYEQFF. The CDR3 nucleotides are TGTGCCAGCAGCTTATATCCTAGCGGAAGATACGAGCAGTTCTTC.

V usage is TRBV5-1 and J usage is TRBJ2-1, with 8 bases lining up with TRBD1. Germline V gene data show CDR1 as SGHRS and CDR2 as YFSETQ. Germline trimming cut 2 bases from V and 8 bases from J; bases unmatched to any gene: 3. The CDR3 sequence is 13 residues long. As DNA, the CDR3 is TGCGCCAGCAGCTTCGGACAGGGCGATGAGCAGTTCTTC. Its protein is CASSFGQGDEQFF.

This CDR3 reads CASSQGTGGYGYTF. The CDR3 DNA reads as TGCGCCAGCAGCCAAGGGACAGGGGGCTATGGCTACACCTTC. V gene TRBV4-3 combines with J gene TRBJ1-2, with TRBD1 matching over 10 bases. The CDR3 consists of 14 residues. The junction had 0 bases not matched to a gene; V was cut back by 1 base and J by 4 bases. Germline V gene data show CDR1 as LGHNA and CDR2 as YSLEER.

V usage is TRBV10-3 and J usage is TRBJ1-5; TRBD1 aligns across 9 bases. Germline loops: CDR1 ENHRY, CDR2 SYGVKD. Trimming removed 10 bases from V and 7 bases from J; junction bases left unmatched: 8. This CDR3 has 13 amino acids. DNA for the CDR3: TGTGCCACCCAACCGGACAGGGGACAGCCCCAGCATTTT. This codes for CATQPDRGQPQHF.

This clone has just one count. The rearrangement links TRBV28 to TRBJ2-3; possible D gene TRBD1, 6 bases. V lost 10 bases and J 0 bases, leaving 17 bases between the germline ends. The germline V gene has CDR1 MDHEN and CDR2 SYDVKM. The CDR3 extends over 15 amino acids. The CDR3 region has the DNA TGTGCCACCCTCATAGCTAGGGGGAGCACAGATACGCAGTATTTT. This codes for CATLIARGSTDTQYF.

The chain's CDR3 is CASSVLAGDPDQTQYF. CDR3 bases: TGTGCCAGCAGTGTCCTAGCGGGAGACCCGGACCAGACCCAGTACTTC. This chain links TRBV27 with TRBJ2-5; 10 bases are a match to TRBD2. This CDR3 is 16 amino acids long. The J segment lost 6 bases and the V segment lost 5 bases, leaving 12 bases of the junction unmatched. Germline V CDR1 and CDR2: MNHEY, SMNVEV (reference sequence).

The chain carries TRBV7-9 and TRBJ2-2; no clear D. Trimming shortened V by 9 bases and J by 1 base, and 9 bases separated the two germline ends. Germline V gene sequence: CDR1 SEHNR, CDR2 FQNEAQ (reference sequence). The CDR3 has 13 amino acids. CDR3 nucleotides: TGTGCCAGTACGGACGGGAACACCGGGGAGCTGTTTTTT. Translating gives CASTDGNTGELFF.

About this clone: Other DNA sequences in this sample translate to the same CDR3. V gene TRBV29-1 combines with J gene TRBJ1-1; D is unclear. Trimming shortened V by 2 bases and J by 3 bases, and 7 bases separated the two germline ends. Per germline, CDR1 SQVTM and CDR2 ANQGSEA. The CDR3 runs to 12 residues. The CDR3 DNA reads as TGCAGCGTTGAACTCGGCGACACTGAAGCTTTCTTT. Encoded protein: CSVELGDTEAFF.

This chain links TRBV7-9 with TRBJ2-5; the D gene is possibly TRBD1 (6 bases). Trimming cost V 5 bases and J 5 bases, with 12 bases left between them. This CDR3 contains 13 residues. Germline-derived CDR1 and CDR2 are SEHNR and FQNEAQ (reference sequence). The CDR3 DNA reads TGTGCCAGCAGCAAAGAGGGGGAGGAGACCCAGTACTTC. Translated, it gives CASSKEGEETQYF.

This clone was seen just once. V usage is TRBV13 and J usage is TRBJ2-3; no clear D gene. V was cut by 6 bases and J by 0 bases, with 10 bases left in between. Per the germline V gene, CDR1 is PRHDT and CDR2 is FYEKMQ (reference sequence). CDR3 length: 14 amino acids. The CDR3 protein is CASSSESSTDTQYF. CDR3 DNA sequence: TGTGCCAGCAGTTCGGAGTCTAGCACAGATACGCAGTATTTT. The variable domain in full, completed from reference TRBV13 and TRBJ2-3, reads AAGVIQSPRHLIKEKRETATLKCYPIPRHDTVYWYQQGPGQDPQFLISFYEKMQSDKGSIPDRFSAQQFSDYHSELNMSSLELGDSALYFCASSSESSTDTQYFGPGTRLTVL.

This clone was observed once. The genes are TRBV6-1 and TRBJ2-7; TRBD1 aligns across 7 bases. The CDR3 spans 14 residues. The J segment lost 4 bases and the V segment lost 3 bases, leaving 6 bases of the junction unmatched. Germline loops: CDR1 MNHNS, CDR2 SASEGT. DNA of the CDR3: TGTGCCAGCAGTGATTACAGGGGCGGTTACGAGCAGTACTTC. This translates into CASSDYRGGYEQYF.

V is TRBV7-8 and J is TRBJ2-1; a weak D match, TRBD1 (5 bases). The V and J ends lost 7 bases and 7 bases respectively, with 11 bases between them. Germline V gives CDR1 SGHVS, CDR2 FQNEAQ. The CDR3 contains 12 residues. The CDR3, as DNA: TGTGCCAGCACCCGCAGGGATAATGAGCAGTTCTTC. Residues: CASTRRDNEQFF.

CDR3: CASSWGQGTDTQYF. The CDR3 DNA reads TGTGCCAGCAGTTGGGGACAGGGTACAGATACGCAGTATTTT. The chain couples TRBV6-5 to TRBJ2-3; 9 nucleotides line up with TRBD1. The CDR3 covers 14 residues. Unmatched junction bases numbered 2, after V lost 4 bases and J lost 3 bases. Germline loops: CDR1 MNHEY, CDR2 SVGAGI.

V usage is TRBV7-9 and J usage is TRBJ2-3; 8 bases are a match to TRBD1. Germline assignment: CDR1 SEHNR and CDR2 FQNEAQ (reference sequence). J was trimmed by 3 bases and V by 5 bases; bases with no gene match: 4. The CDR3 consists of 14 residues. The CDR3 protein is CASSRQGITDTQYF. CDR3 bases: TGTGCCAGCAGCCGACAGGGGATTACAGATACGCAGTATTTT.

The V call is TRBV6-1, the J call TRBJ2-7; 14 bases map to TRBD2. This CDR3 comprises 18 residues. The germline V gene encodes CDR1 MNHNS and CDR2 SASEGT. J gave up 3 bases and V 1 base, and 8 bases lay outside the gene matches. The CDR3 bases are TGTGCCAGCAGTGAAGAAGGGACTAGCGGGAGAGATATCTACGAGCAGTACTTC. Protein: CASSEEGTSGRDIYEQYF.

The V and J genes are TRBV6-5 and TRBJ2-2; TRBD2 matches 10 bases. This CDR3 is 15 amino acids long. The V and J ends lost 4 bases and 4 bases, in that order; junction bases with no gene match: 3. From germline, CDR1 is MNHEY and CDR2 SVGAGI. The CDR3 region is CASSSGLASTGELFF. For the CDR3, the DNA is TGTGCCAGCAGTTCGGGACTAGCGAGCACCGGGGAGCTGTTTTTT.

This clone was picked up one time. The J gene is TRBJ1-5, the V gene TRBV27, with D unclear. The CDR3 covers 14 residues. V was shortened by 2 bases and J by 1 base, with 6 bases between the two germline ends. CDR1 and CDR2 from the germline V gene are MNHEY and SMNVEV (reference sequence). The CDR3 region has the DNA TGTGCCAGCAGTTTAGGGCAGAGCAATCAGCCCCAGCATTTT. Amino acids: CASSLGQSNQPQHF.